The 14 T cell receptor beta chains reported below all come from one sample, sequenced in a study of T-cell memory formation after mild COVID-19. MiXCR, applied by TCRdb to the 5' RACE reads, yields one record per CDR3 protein. The profile shows roughly 400,000 distinct CDR3 sequences, 15% to 20% of them singletons. The sequencing sample was made of PBMCs or a T cell subset sorted from them (not recorded which). The receptor set was obtained from a young man who had mild COVID-19 (a few samples of this study predate the infection). Cell type and time point are not known.

This clonotype was observed a few times. The J gene is TRBJ2-7, the V gene TRBV27; TRBD2 matches at 10 bases. V lost 8 bases to trimming and J lost 6 bases; unmatched junction nucleotides: 4. CDR1 is MNHEY and CDR2 is SMNVEV in the germline V gene (reference sequence). The CDR3 loop spans 12 amino acids. The CDR3 nucleotides read TGTGCCAGCGGCACTAGCGGGGTCGAGCAGTACGTC. Its protein is CASGTSGVEQYV.

In this sample, this clonotype turned up a few times. This rearrangement joins TRBV20-1 to TRBJ2-3; D tentatively reads TRBD1 or TRBD2 (6 bases each). The germline V gene encodes CDR1 DFQATT and CDR2 SNEGSKA (reference sequence). The length of the CDR3 is 13 residues. V lost 5 bases to trimming and J lost 4 bases, with 13 bases between them. The CDR3 here is CSALARGADTQYF. The CDR3 DNA is TGCAGTGCTCTGGCTAGGGGGGCAGATACGCAGTATTTT.

This clonotype was found many times. This rearrangement joins TRBV2 to TRBJ2-3, with unresolved D. Germline-derived CDR1 and CDR2 are SNHLY and FYNNEI. CDR3 length equals 12 residues. Trimming took 6 bases from V and 6 from J, leaving 10 bases between them. The chain's CDR3 is CASSAIGDTQYF. CDR3 DNA: TGTGCCAGCAGCGCGATAGGGGATACGCAGTATTTT.

The chain recombines TRBV11-2 with TRBJ1-1, with TRBD1 as a possible D gene (5 bases). Germline lookup yields CDR1 SGHAT and CDR2 FQNNGV. This CDR3 has 15 amino acids. Trimming stripped 5 bases from V and 3 bases from J, with 16 bases between. The CDR3 DNA is TGTGCCAGCAGCCCGTGGACAAAGGAGGACACTGAAGCTTTCTTT. Its protein is CASSPWTKEDTEAFF.

The chain is built from TRBV7-2 and TRBJ2-3; D gene uncertain. Trimming took 4 bases from V and 4 from J, leaving 9 bases between them. This CDR3 is built from 13 residues. Germline assignment: CDR1 SGHTA and CDR2 FQGNSA. The CDR3 is CASSSTAADTQYF. The CDR3 DNA reads TGTGCCAGCAGCTCTACCGCCGCAGATACGCAGTATTTT.

A word on this clonotype: Because it lacks the conserved phenylalanine or tryptophan at the end, this CDR3 is likely a read error. CDR3 in DNA: TGTGCCAGCAGGCCCGAAGTCGCGATAGGAGAGACCCAGTACTTA. Translation gives CASRPEVAIGETQYL. V gene TRBV6-5 combines with J gene TRBJ2-5; D is undetermined. V was pared by 6 bases and J by 4 bases, with 18 bases between. CDR1 and CDR2 (germline): MNHEY, SVGAGI. The CDR3 length is 15 residues.

The chain uses TRBV29-1 and TRBJ1-1; TRBD1 matches at 8 bases. Trimming removed 1 base from V and 1 base from J; junction bases left unmatched: 2. This CDR3 is built from 14 residues. The germline gives CDR1 SQVTM, CDR2 ANQGSEA. CDR3 sequence (DNA): TGCAGCGTTGAAGGACAGGGGCGGAACACTGAAGCTTTCTTT. It specifies CSVEGQGRNTEAFF.

This chain links TRBV12-3 or TRBV12-4 with TRBJ1-5; maybe TRBD1 (5 bases). Trimming removed 6 bases from V and 4 bases from J, with 13 bases in between. The CDR3 is made up of 14 amino acids. The CDR3 sequence is CASSRDLWNQPQHF. CDR3 nucleotides: TGTGCCAGCAGCCGGGACCTTTGGAATCAGCCCCAGCATTTT.

This clonotype occurred a few times. The chain employs TRBV7-8 and TRBJ1-5, with 8 nucleotides matching TRBD1. Germline V CDR1 and CDR2: SGHVS, FQNEAQ. This CDR3 contains 16 residues. The J segment lost 1 base and the V segment lost 5 bases, leaving 7 bases of the junction unmatched. For the CDR3, the DNA is TGTGCCAGCAGCAAAGACAGGGGACAAAGCAATCAGCCCCAGCATTTT. It encodes CASSKDRGQSNQPQHF.

This clonotype has a count of ten or more. The chain links TRBV28 to TRBJ2-3, with D maybe TRBD2 (6 bases). Germline V gene lookup returns CDR1 MDHEN and CDR2 SYDVKM. The CDR3 loop spans 12 amino acids. Trimming pared 3 bases from V and 8 bases from J, leaving 9 bases between. The CDR3 region has the DNA TGTGCCAGCAGTTTGGGGGGTCCTACGCAGTATTTT. It is translated as CASSLGGPTQYF.

This clonotype was seen only a few times. The gene calls are TRBV7-6 and TRBJ1-1, with D uncertain. The germline V gene has CDR1 SGHVS and CDR2 FNYEAQ. This CDR3 is built from 16 residues. V was trimmed by 1 base and J by 1 base, leaving 13 bases between them. DNA of the CDR3: TGTGCCAGCAGCTTAGGATCGGGCACAACGAACACTGAAGCTTTCTTT. It translates to CASSLGSGTTNTEAFF. Based on the CDR3 plus reference TRBV7-6 and TRBJ1-1, the full variable domain is GAGVSQSPRYKVTKRGQDVALRCDPISGHVSLYWYRQALGQGPEFLTYFNYEAQQDKSGLPNDRFSAERPEGSISTLTIQRTEQRDSAMYRCASSLGSGTTNTEAFFGQGTRLTVV.

Many counts were recorded for this clonotype. The chain is built from TRBV5-1 and TRBJ2-1, with D perhaps TRBD2 (5 bases). The CDR3 runs 14 residues. CDR1 SGHRS and CDR2 YFSETQ come from the germline V gene. V lost 1 base, J lost 7 bases, and 12 bases lay in between. This CDR3 reads CASSLFASSNEQFF. The CDR3 bases are TGCGCCAGCAGCTTGTTTGCTAGCTCAAATGAGCAGTTCTTC.

At least ten counts were recorded for this clonotype. The chain uses TRBV29-1 and TRBJ2-7; D not certain. This CDR3 is 13 amino acids long. From germline, CDR1 is SQVTM and CDR2 ANQGSEA. The V end lost 0 bases, the J end lost 0 bases, and 6 bases lay between the germline ends. The CDR3 DNA follows: TGCAGCGTTGAAGACGTGAGCTCCTACGAGCAGTACTTC. Residues: CSVEDVSSYEQYF.

The CDR3 reads CSVVSGQGAYEQYF. CDR3 nucleotides: TGCAGCGTTGTGTCGGGACAGGGGGCCTACGAGCAGTACTTC. The chain couples TRBV29-1 to TRBJ2-7, with 11 bases fitting TRBD1. Unmatched junction bases numbered 4, after V lost 4 bases and J lost 2 bases. Germline V gene sequence: CDR1 SQVTM, CDR2 ANQGSEA. This CDR3 is 14 amino acids long.